The 20 T cell receptor beta chains below all came from one sample that was sequenced in a study of tissue T cells after allogeneic stem cell transplantation. Data came from immunoSEQ multiplex PCR; TCRdb stores just in-frame clones and leaves some out. Among about 1,400 clones listed, around 81% were seen once. Material: spleen tissue, obtained at autopsy. The receptors were sampled from a male patient between 35 and 75 years old with steroid-refractory graft-versus-host disease after an allogeneic stem cell transplant. Some T cells may be the graft donor's.

V is TRBV4-3 and J is TRBJ2-7; 7 nucleotides line up with TRBD2. After removal of 0 bases from V and 1 base from J, the junction contained 6 bases not matched to a gene. Germline V gene lookup returns CDR1 LGHNA and CDR2 YSLEER. The CDR3 sequence is 16 residues long. The CDR3 spells CASSQEGGIGSYEQYF. The CDR3 bases are TGCGCCAGCAGCCAAGAGGGAGGGATTGGATCCTACGAGCAGTACTTC.

This clone rates as large. The chain has TRBV4-3 and TRBJ2-7; 9 positions match TRBD1. Trimming took 1 base from V and 3 from J; bases not matched to a gene: 10. The germline CDR1 and CDR2 sequences are LGHNA and YSLEER. The CDR3 loop spans 17 amino acids. CDR3 nucleotides: TGCGCCAGCAGCCAAGGGCCCCCCGGACAGGGGAACTACGAGCAGTACTTC. Amino acids: CASSQGPPGQGNYEQYF.

The chain links TRBV27 to TRBJ1-1; 7 bases align to TRBD1. This CDR3 is built from 16 residues. The V and J ends lost 5 bases and 1 base, in that order; junction bases with no gene match: 10. Germline V lookup: CDR1 MNHEY, CDR2 SMNVEV (reference sequence). The CDR3 spells CASSPEPAGGNTEAFF. Written as DNA, the CDR3 is TGTGCCAGCAGTCCCGAACCGGCAGGGGGGAACACTGAAGCTTTCTTT.

The J gene is TRBJ2-3, the V gene TRBV7-6; a possible D gene is TRBD2 (5 bases). This CDR3 region has 12 residues. Germline V gene sequence: CDR1 SGHVS, CDR2 FNYEAQ. Trimming took 5 bases from V and 6 from J, leaving 9 bases between them. Written as DNA, the CDR3 is TGTGCCAGCAGCCCTACTAGGGATACGCAGTATTTT. It is translated as CASSPTRDTQYF.

J is TRBJ1-1 and V is TRBV27; TRBD1 might be the D (6 bases). Germline loops: CDR1 MNHEY, CDR2 SMNVEV (reference sequence). Trimming left V 5 bases short and J 4 bases short, with 8 bases between. This CDR3 spans 12 amino acids. The CDR3 nucleotides are TGTGCCAGCAGTCAGGGGAGCACTGAAGCTTTCTTT. Amino acids: CASSQGSTEAFF.

V is TRBV27 and J is TRBJ2-1; D perhaps matches TRBD2 (5 bases). Trimming removed 0 bases at V and 7 bases at J, with 7 bases between. Germline CDR1 reads MNHEY; CDR2 reads SMNVEV (reference sequence). The CDR3 consists of 13 residues. The CDR3 region is CASSLSLANEQFF. CDR3 DNA sequence: TGTGCCAGCAGTTTATCCTTAGCGAATGAGCAGTTCTTC.

This chain uses TRBV2 with TRBJ1-5; 9 bases are shared with TRBD1. Germline V CDR1 and CDR2: SNHLY, FYNNEI. The CDR3 is 11 amino acids. The V and J ends lost 3 bases and 14 bases, in that order; junction bases with no gene match: 2. The DNA of the CDR3 is TGTGCCAGCAGTGAGGGACAGGGAGAGCATTTT. It specifies CASSEGQGEHF.

This clone was counted only a few times. J is TRBJ1-3 and V is TRBV30, with D uncertain. Between the trimmed V and J ends, which lost 0 bases and 2 bases, there was a span of 8 bases. Germline CDR1 GTSNPN, CDR2 SVGIG (reference sequence). The CDR3 has 14 residues. CDR3 region: CAWSVRGPGNTIYF. Here the CDR3 DNA reads TGTGCCTGGAGTGTTCGAGGGCCTGGAAACACCATATATTTT.

The V gene is TRBV30, the J gene TRBJ2-7; D perhaps matches TRBD1 (5 bases). Looked up from germline, CDR1 is GTSNPN and CDR2 is SVGIG (reference sequence). V lost 5 bases and J 2 bases, leaving 16 bases between the germline ends. This CDR3 is built from 14 residues. CDR3 region: CAWGGEIGAYEQYF. The CDR3 DNA follows: TGTGCCTGGGGCGGAGAGATAGGGGCCTACGAGCAGTACTTC.

This clone was observed a single time. V gene TRBV5-1 combines with J gene TRBJ2-3; 12 nucleotides align to TRBD2. V trimming: 4 bases; J trimming: 6 bases; junction bases outside the gene matches: 6. Germline-derived CDR1 and CDR2 are SGHRS and YFSETQ. The CDR3 loop spans 15 amino acids. The CDR3 region is CASSVPSGGADTQYF. The CDR3 region has the DNA TGCGCCAGCAGCGTTCCTAGCGGGGGGGCGGATACGCAGTATTTT.

The chain couples TRBV27 to TRBJ2-1; TRBD1 aligns across 7 bases. With V trimmed by 7 bases and J by 3 bases, 3 bases remained unmatched. The CDR3 sequence is 13 residues long. Germline CDR1 reads MNHEY; CDR2 reads SMNVEV (reference sequence). The CDR3 reads CASTRGIYNEQFF. The DNA for the CDR3 is TGTGCCAGCACCAGGGGGATCTACAATGAGCAGTTCTTC.

This clone appeared a few times. This rearrangement joins TRBV6-5 to TRBJ1-1; D ambiguous. The CDR3 contains 13 residues. V was cut by 7 bases and J by 0 bases, with 9 bases left in between. The germline gives CDR1 MNHEY, CDR2 SVGAGI. CDR3 bases: TGTGCCAGCATGGAAGGCCTGAACACTGAAGCTTTCTTT. It yields the protein CASMEGLNTEAFF.

As for this clone: A read error may account for a junction end that differs from germline. V gene TRBV7-9 combines with J gene TRBJ2-1; D may be TRBD1 (5 bases). Germline values: CDR1 SEHNR, CDR2 FQNEAQ (reference sequence). The CDR3 has 11 residues. In DNA, the CDR3 is TGTGCCAGCACCTTAAACAGGGAGCAGTTCTTC. Protein: CASTLNREQFF.

The chain recombines TRBV27 with TRBJ1-2; possibly TRBD1 for D (6 bases). There are 14 residues in the CDR3. V was clipped by 3 bases and J by 0 bases, with 8 bases between them. Germline CDR1 reads MNHEY; CDR2 reads SMNVEV (reference sequence). CDR3 in amino acids: CASSLDSTNYGYTF. Here the CDR3 DNA reads TGTGCCAGCAGTTTGGACAGCACTAACTATGGCTACACCTTC.

The chain has TRBV25-1 and TRBJ2-6, with D tentatively TRBD1 (6 bases). CDR1 MGHDK and CDR2 SYGVNS come from the germline V gene. Trimming removed 4 bases from V and 3 bases from J, with 10 bases in between. There are 15 residues in the CDR3. The CDR3 sequence is CASSAQGYGANVLTF. CDR3 in DNA: TGTGCCAGCAGTGCACAGGGTTATGGGGCCAACGTCCTGACTTTC.

The rearrangement links TRBV24-1 to TRBJ2-4; no firm D call. From germline, CDR1 is KGHDR and CDR2 SFDVKD. CDR3 length equals 12 residues. Trimming cost V 0 bases and J 8 bases, with 4 bases left between them. The CDR3 here is CATSDLLHIQYF. In nucleotides, the CDR3 is TGTGCCACCAGTGATTTGCTTCACATTCAGTACTTC.

V gene TRBV7-9 combines with J gene TRBJ2-7; 7 nucleotides align to TRBD2. This CDR3 is 13 amino acids long. The J segment lost 3 bases and the V segment lost 5 bases, leaving 4 bases of the junction unmatched. CDR1 and CDR2 (germline): SEHNR, FQNEAQ (reference sequence). The CDR3 bases are TGTGCCAGCAGCACCACGGGGGGCTACGAGCAGTACTTC. Translation gives CASSTTGGYEQYF.

This sequence joins TRBV2 and TRBJ2-7; 9 bases match TRBD2. Looked up from germline, CDR1 is SNHLY and CDR2 is FYNNEI. V shed 6 bases and J 1 base; nucleotides not matched to a gene: 25. The CDR3 spans 21 residues. CDR3 loop: CASRRDSNLLHSGGLSYEQYF. The CDR3 DNA is TGTGCCAGCAGGCGGGACAGCAACCTATTACATAGCGGGGGCCTGTCCTACGAGCAGTACTTC.

As DNA, the CDR3 is TGTGCCAGCAGCTCCGGATTCGCGGGACTCGACGAGCAGTACTTC. It translates to CASSSGFAGLDEQYF. The chain carries TRBV11-2 and TRBJ2-7; D perhaps matches TRBD2 (6 bases). The CDR3 covers 15 residues. The V end lost 4 bases, the J end lost 5 bases, and 18 bases lay between the germline ends. Germline loops: CDR1 SGHAT, CDR2 FQNNGV.

The chain recombines TRBV7-2 with TRBJ2-4, with a possible D match to TRBD1 (6 bases). CDR1 SGHTA and CDR2 FQGNSA come from the germline V gene. The CDR3 has 16 residues. Trimming pared 5 bases from V and 1 base from J, leaving 15 bases between. The chain's CDR3 is CASSAGLGAAKNIQYF. In DNA form, the CDR3 reads TGTGCCAGCAGCGCCGGACTGGGGGCGGCCAAAAACATTCAGTACTTC.